This entry lists 5 T cell receptor beta chains sequenced from one sample in a study of T cell changes during pregnancy in multiple sclerosis. TCRdb keeps only in-frame clones here, not all; method: immunoSEQ multiplex PCR. Of 85,000 to 130,000 clones in the sample, about 94% were seen once. The material sequenced was peripheral blood, taken before pregnancy. Receptors originate from a female donor with multiple sclerosis, enrolled in a pregnancy study.

The chain couples TRBV6-1 to TRBJ2-5, with TRBD1 identical over 11 bases. After removal of 0 bases from V and 2 bases from J, the junction contained 2 bases not matched to a gene. CDR3 size: 16 residues. Germline V gene sequence: CDR1 MNHNS, CDR2 SASEGT. The CDR3 region has the DNA TGTGCCAGCAGTGAAGCTGGACAGGGGGCACAAGAGACCCAGTACTTC. This encodes CASSEAGQGAQETQYF.

This chain connects TRBV28 to TRBJ2-5, with D possibly matching TRBD2 (5 bases). The CDR3 contains 16 residues. Trimming took 3 bases from V and 5 from J, leaving 19 bases between them. Per the germline V gene, CDR1 is MDHEN and CDR2 is SYDVKM. The CDR3 is CASSLVVSGGTETQYF. DNA for the CDR3: TGTGCCAGCAGTTTGGTTGTTTCAGGAGGCACGGAGACCCAGTACTTC. The variable domain in full, completed from reference TRBV28 and TRBJ2-5, reads DVKVTQSSRYLVKRTGEKVFLECVQDMDHENMFWYRQDPGLGLRLIYFSYDVKMKEKGDIPEGYSVSREKKERFSLILESASTNQTSMYLCASSLVVSGGTETQYFGPGTRLLVL.

In DNA, the CDR3 is TGCAGTGCTAGCCTCGTGTACGAGCAGTACTTC. Translation gives CSASLVYEQYF. This chain connects TRBV20-1 to TRBJ2-7, with D uncertain. Per the germline V gene, CDR1 is DFQATT and CDR2 is SNEGSKA (reference sequence). The CDR3 is made up of 11 amino acids. V shed 3 bases and J shed 4 bases, with 7 bases lying between them.

This clone was counted once. The chain joins TRBV5-6 to TRBJ2-5; 10 positions match TRBD1. Trimming took 3 bases from V and 4 from J; bases not matched to a gene: 0. The CDR3 contains 13 residues. Germline values: CDR1 SGHDT, CDR2 YYEEEE. CDR3: CASSWDRGETQYF. The CDR3 region has the DNA TGTGCCAGCAGCTGGGACAGGGGAGAGACCCAGTACTTC. Full variable domain (outside the CDR3, taken from reference TRBV5-6 and TRBJ2-5): DAGVTQSPTHLIKTRGQQVTLRCSPKSGHDTVSWYQQALGQGPQFIFQYYEEEERQRGNFPDRFSGHQFPNYSSELNVNALLLGDSALYLCASSWDRGETQYFGPGTRLLVL.

The CDR3 reads CASSVEGAGGFATEAFF. The CDR3 DNA reads as TGTGCCAGCAGCGTAGAGGGCGCAGGGGGCTTTGCCACTGAAGCTTTCTTT. The V gene is TRBV9, the J gene TRBJ1-1; 8 bases match TRBD1. J lost 4 bases, V lost 0 bases, and 11 bases had no gene match. Germline lookup yields CDR1 SGDLS and CDR2 YYNGEE. The CDR3 has 17 amino acids.